The rows below give T cell receptor beta chains drawn from one sample of a study of blood T cells in healthy people across ages. TCRdb re-called the 5' RACE reads with MiXCR, one entry per CDR3 protein. The table records 750,000 to 1,000,000 distinct CDR3 sequences, about 27% of them present only once. These data are also associated with another study on T cells of mothers and their children.

The sample comprised blood. These receptors all stem from a woman in her 40s in good health. CDR3s include the opening cysteine and the closing phenylalanine or tryptophan.

j_gene: TRBJ1-4; len: 15; v_gene: TRBV5-1; CDR3aa: CASSFGGSVNEKLFF
j_gene: TRBJ2-5; len: 14; v_gene: TRBV5-6; CDR3aa: CASSLQSAEETQYF
j_gene: TRBJ2-3; len: 14; v_gene: TRBV9; CDR3aa: CASAQAGSTDTQYF
j_gene: TRBJ2-3; len: 13; v_gene: TRBV6-5; CDR3aa: CASWGAAPDTQYF
j_gene: TRBJ2-3; len: 17; v_gene: TRBV12-3/TRBV12-4; CDR3aa: CASSPRTSGEVGDTQYF
j_gene: TRBJ1-2; len: 13; v_gene: TRBV6-2/TRBV6-3; CDR3aa: CASSEDRAYGYTF
j_gene: TRBJ2-3; len: 15; v_gene: TRBV18; CDR3aa: CASSPERASTDTQYF
j_gene: TRBJ2-5; len: 14; v_gene: TRBV2; CDR3aa: CASSDLTSLETQYF
j_gene: TRBJ2-7; len: 16; v_gene: TRBV4-3; CDR3aa: CASSQGSGGASYEQYF
j_gene: TRBJ2-3; len: 14; v_gene: TRBV12-3/TRBV12-4; CDR3aa: CASSFVSGADTQYF
j_gene: TRBJ2-2; len: 14; v_gene: TRBV29-1; CDR3aa: CSVVGRGQTGELFF
j_gene: TRBJ2-5; len: 16; v_gene: TRBV7-3; CDR3aa: CASSQASSGGGETQYF